This entry is about one T cell receptor (beta chain). The antigen is not known. Sequencing was performed with immunoSEQ multiplex PCR; in TCRdb, only in-frame clones are kept and a portion is missing. The sample includes 62,000 or so clones, 80% to 90% of them seen just once. The data originate from a study of graft-versus-host responses after intestinal transplantation. About the research overall: Transplant recipients had multivisceral, liver-intestinal, or isolated intestinal grafts. The study gave all recipients anti-thymocyte globulin induction, then tacrolimus and steroids for about 3 years. Whole-study results and caveats: Individuals who had graft-donor T cell macrochimerism had allografts that showed high graft-versus-host to host-versus-graft clonal ratios. The authors found GvH clones in recipient marrow, some appearing first in ileum or blood.

Germline assignment: CDR1 MNHEY and CDR2 SVGAGI. The CDR3 consists of 13 residues. V was pared by 7 bases and J by 7 bases, with 7 bases of the junction left unmatched. The sequencing used PBMCs, collected 26 days after transplant. The sequence derives from a human patient who received an intestinal transplant, so some T cells may come from the graft donor. V and J are TRBV6-5 and TRBJ1-2; 9 bases match TRBD1. CDR3: CASTPGTGSGYTF. The CDR3 bases are TGTGCCAGCACGCCGGGGACAGGGTCTGGCTACACCTTC.